This T cell receptor beta chain appears in the sequencing data of a study of blood T cells in healthy people across ages. Next came a second PCR, run for 7 to 11 cycles, which used a sample-barcoded 5' primer along with a J-beta primer mix. Each cDNA molecule carried a tag from a template-switch adaptor that contained 12 random nucleotides. TCRdb processed the 5' RACE reads anew with MiXCR; each CDR3 protein has one entry. The sample holds just under 900,000 distinct CDR3 sequences, under 30% seen once. Germline CDR1 and CDR2: LGHDT and YNNKEL (reference sequence). CDR3 length: 16 residues. Concerning this clonotype: Germline is not matched at one junction end, which may reflect a read error.

The chain couples TRBV3-1 to TRBJ2-5; TRBD2 matches at 9 bases. The TCR sequence derives from a woman aged 80 or older in good health. The material sequenced was blood. The CDR3 DNA follows: TGTGCCAGCAGCCAAGAGTTGCTAGCGGGGTCGAAGACCCGGTACTTC. As protein: CASSQELLAGSKTRYF.